This T cell receptor (beta chain) is drawn from a study of patients and donors after allogeneic stem cell transplantation. Germline CDR1 reads LNHNV; CDR2 reads YYDKDF (reference sequence). V dropped 4 bases and J dropped 10 bases, with 11 bases sitting between them. The CDR3 contains 13 residues. TCRdb re-analysed the RT-PCR reads in MiXCR, keeping a single row per CDR3 protein. The data contain about 200,000 distinct CDR3 sequences, 38% of them singletons. The chain recombines TRBV15 with TRBJ1-6; D possibly corresponds to TRBD1 (6 bases). The sample taken for sequencing was blood, either unsorted or a sorted T cell fraction (not recorded which). The receptor's source is a human donor who was either an allogeneic HSCT recipient or a stem cell or donor lymphocyte infusion donor (not recorded which). It is not recorded whose cells these are; they may come from a transplant donor. For the CDR3, the DNA is TGTGCCACCAGCATCGAGGGGGGATCACCCCTCCACTTT. It specifies CATSIEGGSPLHF.